This TCR beta chain was found in a study of cytomegalovirus exposure and HLA in healthy donors (dated by TCRdb to the late 2010s). About the full investigation: An earlier analysis of around 600 of the donors reported about 290 Gb of sequence data and 100 million to 130 million unique TCR beta sequences from about 179 million T cells. About 300 gigabases of sequencing data and approximately 93 million unique TCR sequences were included in an early release covering about 700 HLA-typed donors. Of the roughly 410 genotyped donors, 75% to 85% were placed in the genetic ancestry cluster associated with self-reported Caucasian donors. The study aimed to test whether cataloging public T cell receptors could reveal signatures of past pathogen exposure. The T cell repertoires of under 700 subjects were profiled by immunosequencing and related to cytomegalovirus serostatus. Besides the first cohort of hundreds of subjects, a separate validation cohort made up of 120 different subjects was used. To predict cytomegalovirus infection status, the study brought together high-throughput TCR immunosequencing, statistical association of individual TCRs with disease status, and machine learning. To study patterns of TCR occurrence, a later analysis re-analyzed previously published TCR beta repertoires from around 700 donors and added high-resolution HLA genotyping. Rather than using new phenotypic data, the later analysis identified candidate immune exposures from TCR beta sequences and from how often those sequences occurred across donors. An earlier analysis of about 620 of the donors applied high-throughput TCR beta sequencing to assess whether each TCR beta V gene segment acted as functional or pseudogenic. Donor age, sex, ethnicity and CMV serostatus were compiled alongside the repertoire data. A later genetic analysis took genome-wide SNP genotypes for about 55% of the 666 donors and used that subset as a discovery cohort. Every discovery cohort repertoire had been produced on one sequencing platform. HLA typing covered class I and class II loci at four-digit resolution. The number of typed donors differed by locus: about 629-630 for A, B, C, DRB1 and DQB1; approximately 530 for DQA1; some 610 for DPA1; and about 450 for DPB1. Because of strong linkage in the cohort, 4 to 6 DR-DQ haplotypes were treated as single units for association and clustering. Across 300 to 400 genotyped donors of the cohort, an average of about 240,000 unique TCR beta nucleotide sequences per donor were sequenced, and approximately 17% of those sequences were non-productive.

On this clone itself: The antigen this receptor binds is unknown. There are no base qualities to consult, and no much larger clone falls within one base.

The library was made by the immunoSEQ multiplex PCR assay. The multiplex PCR relied on a mix of 60 forward primers for TCR Vbeta segments and 13 reverse primers for TCR Jbeta segments. The CDR3 region of rearranged TCR beta genes was amplified from genomic DNA with a multiplex PCR assay. The amplified TCR beta libraries were sequenced on the Illumina HiSeq System as 87-base-pair reads. The published analysis was carried out like this. Across the 670 or so repertoires, a later analysis counted tens of millions of unique TCR beta chains, roughly 11 million of which were shared by at least two donors. To remove PCR and sequencing errors, raw reads were error-corrected and collapsed into unique sequences using a nearest-neighbor algorithm that merged closely related sequences. V, D and J gene segments were assigned by aligning CDR3 sequences to IMGT reference sequences. For a sequence to be retained, a match of at least six nucleotides was required to both a V gene segment and a J gene segment. A rearrangement counted as productive if the CDR3 had no stop codons and remained in frame with V and J, and every other rearrangement counted as non-productive. CDR3 was defined according to IMGT convention as the region running from the second conserved V-encoded cysteine to the conserved J-encoded phenylalanine. The earlier analysis of a few hundred of the donors excluded sequences that lacked an unambiguous match to a single V gene segment. An earlier analysis of around 600 of the donors classified V segments as functional when productive rearrangements were above 56.7% and as segregating when the standard deviation between donors was above 5%. A statistical classification framework was built to diagnose cytomegalovirus status from the catalog of TCR beta chain sequences. In a later analysis, V and J genes were assigned by comparing TCR nucleotide sequences against IMGT/GENE-DB human TR gene sequences. The TCRdist pipeline was used in a later analysis to assign CDR3 sequences and most-parsimonious VDJ recombination scenarios. In a later analysis, each TCR beta chain was defined by its CDR3 amino acid sequence together with its V-gene family, and reads without a unique V-gene family were excluded. To address suspected cross-contamination and a sequencing artifact, a later analysis removed around 590 highly shared, low-generation-probability nucleotide sequences. A later analysis calculated a clonal expansion index for each public chain from normalized within-repertoire ranks of inferred template counts. In a later analysis, generation probabilities were computed using a VDJ recombination model fitted to out-of-frame rearrangements, and the results were checked against IGoR. In a later analysis, TCR-TCR, TCR-HLA and TCR-CMV co-occurrence was scored with hypergeometric tests, and a repertoire-size bias correction was applied to TCR pairs. A later analysis estimated false discovery rates by permuting HLA or CMV assignments 20 times. A later analysis grouped co-occurring TCRs with DBSCAN, adding TCRdist sequence similarity when clustering within HLA-allele-positive subsets. Co-occurrence clustering excluded repertoires with fewer than 30,000 or more than 120,000 public chains, plus five with anomalous nucleotide sharing. Held by TCRdb, this immuneACCESS table contains in-frame sequences only and omits some clones. Under half of the omission traces to an unresolved V gene where checked; the cause of the rest is unknown. That table furnishes V, J and clone size, whereas the DNA furnished D and trimming. In all, the sample holds about 130,000 clones, and approximately 62% of those were seen once. Over 1.5% of the sample is taken by the ten largest.

Study-wide conclusions, independent of this receptor: A further reported finding was that TCR beta sequences accurately predicted the HLA-A and HLA-B alleles for most subjects in the first cohort. Strong co-occurrence of HLA alleles, especially DR and DQ, made assigning TCR associations to individual alleles difficult. The presence/absence analyses assumed that sequencing depth was roughly uniform across donors, and that assumption may not be true. Cytomegalovirus status was reported to be diagnosed by the classifier with high specificity and sensitivity in both the original and validation cohorts. Because HLA typing was missing for some donors at each locus, association tests included only the typed subset. In a later genetic analysis, fewer N-insertions in productive TCRs were reported among donors in an Asian-associated ancestry cluster than the approximately 710-donor mean. According to a later analysis, TCR association rates differed among HLA loci, with DRB1 alleles showing the most associated TCRs and HLA-C alleles showing the fewest. In vitro tests confirmed that a few of the cytomegalovirus-associated TCR beta chains recognize cytomegalovirus antigens. The sequencing pipeline was judged likely to have produced a cluster of highly shared sequence variants as a technical artifact. Correlated functional status among segregating V segments might be attributable to linkage disequilibrium, but an unknown experimental factor could not be ruled out. The 87-base-pair reads could not distinguish some IMGT-functional V segments, including TRBV6-2 and TRBV6-3, so those segments were excluded. For the cohort, immune exposure information was limited to CMV serostatus. The study listed 150 to 200 TCR beta chains as associated with cytomegalovirus. While some public TCRs were present in many individuals, most TCR sequences turned up only very rarely across donors. According to a later analysis, most CMV-associated TCR beta chains appeared to be HLA-restricted, and the HLA associations seemed to be driven largely by CMV exposure. According to a later analysis, parvovirus B19, influenza, CMV and Epstein-Barr virus appeared linked to several top co-occurrence clusters. An association between a missense DCLRE1C variant and V-gene and J-gene trimming of TCR beta chains was found in a later genetic analysis and replicated in an independent cohort. This cohort had only TCR beta chains sequenced, and the lack of alpha or paired-chain data limited which features could be detected. In an earlier analysis of more than 450 of the donors, most TCR beta V segments were observed in productive rearrangements about 87% or about 30% of the time, broadly matching IMGT annotations. The earlier analysis of about 600 of the donors excluded some 16 rarely observed V segments, including chromosome 9 orphons, because counts were too low. At a false discovery rate of 0.05, a later analysis linked some 17,000 TCR beta sequences to specific HLA alleles. In a later analysis, HLA-associated TCR beta chains showed more clonal expansion and lower generation probabilities than non-associated chains that were equally common. According to the authors, the approach could potentially be generalized to other disease states and immunological phenotypes.

The junction shows trimming of 1 base on V and 5 bases on J, and the gene matches do not reach 5 bases of it. The CDR3 has 17 amino acids, counting the end cysteine and phenylalanine. Just CDR3 DNA is preserved here, 51 bases in frame from base 1. CDR1 and CDR2 (SGHRS, YFSETQ) derive from the germline V gene. The cohort was made up of about 610 healthy bone marrow donors. All cohort members were sampled while nominally healthy, although unrecorded immune exposures were likely present. CMV serostatus was positive for roughly 290 and negative for about half of the roughly 700 cohort members, and was not recorded for this donor. Every donor gave a peripheral blood sample, and the peripheral blood mononuclear cells from that sample were used for TCR beta sequencing. The Qiagen DNeasy Blood Extraction Kit was used to extract genomic DNA from the blood cell samples.

The rearrangement joined TRBV5-1 to TRBJ2-2; TRBD2 lines up with 13 middle nucleotides. The sequenced sample consisted of PBMCs. The source of this sequence is a human donor in good health. At the DNA level, the sequence is TGCGCCAGCAGCTTGTTGACTAGCGGGAGGAGAACCGGGGAGCTGTTTTTT. Its translation reads: CASSLLTSGRRTGELFF.